This TCR beta chain was profiled in a study of OX40 agonist ivuxolimab in advanced cancers. At the level of the whole study: Ivuxolimab was a fully human IgG2 agonistic monoclonal antibody targeting the costimulatory receptor OX40 (CD134). Intravenous ivuxolimab was administered to patients every 2 weeks at six dose levels: 0.01, 0.1, 0.3, 1.5, 3 and 10 mg/kg. Of the approximately 54 dose-escalation patients, hepatocellular carcinoma was present in about 20, melanoma in approximately 15, renal cell carcinoma in 9 and head and neck cancer in 9. In the dose-escalation cohort, roughly 80% of patients were male, and the mean age was approximately 60 years, with a range of 23 to 79. Patients were allowed to have had prior anti-PD-1, anti-PD-L1 or anti-CTLA-4 therapy, and around 40% of the dose-escalation patients had previously received checkpoint inhibitors. Partial responses occurred in three dose-escalation patients, of whom one had hepatocellular carcinoma and two had cutaneous melanoma. The purpose of peripheral TCRbeta sequencing was to test whether ivuxolimab changed TCR sequence diversity and led to clonal T-cell expansion. The monotherapy dose-escalation portion (N of about 50 patients) of the phase I ivuxolimab trial is reported in the paper. Study-level results and caveats: At doses from 0.1 to 3.0 mg/kg, clonal expansion was seen in both CD4+ and CD8+ blood T cells between baseline and week 6. Antigen specificity was not determined for the clonally expanded peripheral T cells. Low levels of normalized T-cell clonal expansion were also shown by some nonresponding patients. After ivuxolimab, expanded clones were on average more numerous among CD8+ T cells than among CD4+ T cells. Partial responders in the 0.1-3.0 mg/kg groups had among the lowest normalized peripheral clonal expansion, especially among CD8+ T cells.

Comment on this clone: Its antigen is unknown. Base qualities are not recorded, but no much larger clone differs from it by a single base. At the DNA level, this CDR3 is encoded by other sequences in the same sample as well.

Genomic DNA was isolated from the sorted cells so that the TCRbeta CDR3 region could be sequenced. The immunoSEQ Assay was used for sequencing of TCRbeta CDR3 regions. The table was pulled from immuneACCESS by TCRdb, which kept in-frame rearrangements only. Such tables lose some clones; where checked, under half of the loss comes from unresolved V genes, and the rest has no known cause. Within this sample are about 37,000 clones, with roughly 90% of them counted one time only. The top ten constitute roughly 34% of the sample. Patients with a history of autoimmune disease or receiving systemic immunosuppression were excluded from the trial. Peripheral blood for TCR sequencing was drawn from every dose cohort at baseline, at cycle 4 day 1 and at cycle 7 day 1. Samples were obtained from an open-label, multicenter, first-in-human phase I dose-escalation trial of ivuxolimab. Adults with locally advanced or metastatic head and neck squamous cell, hepatocellular, melanoma or renal cell carcinoma were enrolled in the trial. Before TCR sequencing, CD4+ T cells and CD8+ T cells were sorted from peripheral blood as separate populations.

The CDR3 covers 14 residues, taking in both the cysteine and the phenylalanine. The entry retains the CDR3 DNA only, 42 bases that are in frame from base 1. Trimming at the junction amounts to 4 bases on V and 5 bases on J, and the germline ends lie 12 bases apart. Via the germline V gene, CDR1 is SGDLS and CDR2 YYNGEE. The chain is made from TRBV9 and TRBJ2-2; there is no confident call for the D gene. This clonotype was sampled from an adult with an advanced solid tumor such as melanoma, head and neck, liver or kidney cancer. The sequenced sample was CD4+ or CD8+ T cells sorted from blood, obtained in a trial of the OX40 agonist ivuxolimab. The bases are TGTGCCAGCAGCCCCCGTCAGGTTACCGGGGAGCTGTTTTTT. Its protein product is CASSPRQVTGELFF.